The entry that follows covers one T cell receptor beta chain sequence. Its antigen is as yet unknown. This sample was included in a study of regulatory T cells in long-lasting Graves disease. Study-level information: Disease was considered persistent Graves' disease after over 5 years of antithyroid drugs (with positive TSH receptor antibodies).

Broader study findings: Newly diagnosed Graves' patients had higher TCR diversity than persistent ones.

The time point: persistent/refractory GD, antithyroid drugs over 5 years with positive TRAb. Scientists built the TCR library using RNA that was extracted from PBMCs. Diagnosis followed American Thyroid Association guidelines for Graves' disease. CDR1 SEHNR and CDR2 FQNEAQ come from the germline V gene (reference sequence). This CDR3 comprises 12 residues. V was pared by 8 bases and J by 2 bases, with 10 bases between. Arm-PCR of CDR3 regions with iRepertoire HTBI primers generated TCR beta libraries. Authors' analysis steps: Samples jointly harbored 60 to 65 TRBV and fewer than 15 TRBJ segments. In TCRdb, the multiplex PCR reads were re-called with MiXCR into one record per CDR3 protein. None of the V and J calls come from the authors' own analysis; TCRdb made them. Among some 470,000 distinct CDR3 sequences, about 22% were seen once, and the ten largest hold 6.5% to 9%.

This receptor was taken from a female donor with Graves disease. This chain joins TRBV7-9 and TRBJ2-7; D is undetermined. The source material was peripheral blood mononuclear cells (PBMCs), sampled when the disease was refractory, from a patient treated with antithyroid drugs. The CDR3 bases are TGTGCCAGCGGGATGCAGACCTACGAGCAGTACTTC. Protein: CASGMQTYEQYF.